This T cell receptor (beta chain) comes out of a study of control samples from healthy donors and cancer patients. The ends lost 5 bases at V and 0 bases at J; junction bases unmatched: 6. The CDR3 is made up of 15 amino acids. Germline assignment: CDR1 MNHEY and CDR2 SVGAGI. The method was immunoSEQ multiplex PCR; TCRdb's version includes in-frame clones alone and lacks a portion of them. This sample has 95,000 to 150,000 clones, with more than 75% found just once. This receptor was taken from a man aged 40-49 years in good health. V usage is TRBV6-5 and J usage is TRBJ1-1; 7 bases are a match to TRBD1. What was sequenced was blood. CDR3 nucleotides: TGTGCCAGCAGTCCGGGACAGCAGTTGAACACTGAAGCTTTCTTT. Protein sequence: CASSPGQQLNTEAFF.